The TCR beta chain described here comes from a study of blood T cells in healthy people across ages. Study outcomes and limitations: No one knew whether donors had CMV, which possibly confounded expanded clonotype changes.

To note about this clonotype: What it binds is unknown.

This CDR3 contains 19 residues. Germline CDR1 MNHEY, CDR2 SVGEGT. The junction had 19 bases not matched to a gene; V was cut back by 0 bases and J by 7 bases. For the second PCR, which ran for 7 to 11 cycles, a sample-barcoded 5' primer and a J-beta primer mix were used. Each cDNA molecule, via a template-switch adaptor with 12 random nucleotides, was tagged. The yield of each sample was at least 2.5 million CDR3-containing paired-end reads. MiXCR, run by TCRdb on the 5' RACE reads, gives a single entry per CDR3 protein. This sample has about 680,000 distinct CDR3 sequences, with about half found just once. Isolated per sample were at least 6 million PBMCs.

This clonotype was sampled from a woman aged 60-75 years in good health. Sequencing was carried out using blood. The chain has TRBV6-2 or TRBV6-3 and TRBJ2-7; 9 positions agree with TRBD1. The CDR3 here is CASSYSRDRDAPWEGEQYF. CDR3 in DNA: TGTGCCAGCAGTTACTCACGGGACAGGGATGCTCCCTGGGAGGGGGAGCAGTACTTC.